The sequence of this TCR beta chain was determined in a study of blood T cell repertoires in COVID-19. In its sample, this clone was seen a few times. Trimming removed 4 bases from V and 3 bases from J, with 7 bases in between. This CDR3 spans 12 amino acids. Here immunoSEQ multiplex PCR was the method, and the copy in TCRdb shows in-frame clones only, minus some. The table has around 72,000 clones, more than 75% seen once. The sequenced material came from peripheral blood. The chain carries TRBV12-3 or TRBV12-4 and TRBJ2-7; no reliable D call. This TCR was sampled from a human donor in a cohort sampled during active COVID-19. CDR3 region: CASSSGIYEQYF. The CDR3 DNA reads TGTGCCAGCAGTTCAGGAATCTACGAGCAGTACTTC.